The 25 T cell receptor beta chains in this list originate from one sample, sequenced in a study of blood T cells in healthy people across ages. Sample-barcoded 5' priming and a J-beta primer mix drove a second PCR of roughly 6 to 12 cycles. TCRdb used MiXCR to reprocess the 5' RACE reads, holding one entry per CDR3 protein. The top ten hold approximately 13% of the sample, which has hundreds of thousands of distinct CDR3 sequences, around 52% seen once. The sample was blood. The receptors come from an elderly woman in good health.

V and J are TRBV7-9 and TRBJ2-5; D is undetermined. Germline loops: CDR1 SEHNR, CDR2 FQNEAQ (reference sequence). CDR3 size: 14 residues. V was cut by 3 bases and J by 11 bases, with 19 bases left in between. CDR3 region: CASSLPTLGNEQYF. The DNA of the CDR3 is TGTGCCAGCAGCTTGCCGACGTTAGGGAATGAGCAGTACTTC.

This clonotype was counted a few times. The rearrangement links TRBV6-4 to TRBJ2-1; possible D gene TRBD2, 7 bases. The V gene lost 2 bases and the J gene lost 6 bases, with 11 bases spanning the gap. CDR1 MRHNA and CDR2 SNTAGT come from the germline V gene. The CDR3 spans 14 residues. DNA for the CDR3: TGTGCCAGCAGTGACGGGGGGGCTGGCAATGAGCAGTTCTTC. It encodes CASSDGGAGNEQFF.

There are many counts of this clonotype. The chain uses TRBV20-1 and TRBJ2-6; D gene unclear. Trimming cost V 7 bases and J 0 bases, with 4 bases left between them. Germline-derived CDR1 and CDR2 are DFQATT and SNEGSKA (reference sequence). The CDR3 loop spans 12 amino acids. The CDR3 loop reads CSGISGANVLTF. CDR3 nucleotides: TGCAGTGGGATCTCTGGGGCCAACGTCCTGACTTTC.

The V and J genes are TRBV9 and TRBJ2-1; 12 bases align to TRBD2. Germline loops: CDR1 SGDLS, CDR2 YYNGEE. This CDR3 comprises 16 residues. J was trimmed by 12 bases and V by 0 bases; bases with no gene match: 10. The CDR3 sequence is CASSVAGTSGPRGQFF. The CDR3 coding sequence is TGTGCCAGCAGCGTAGCCGGGACTAGCGGGCCTAGGGGGCAGTTCTTC.

This chain connects TRBV29-1 to TRBJ2-1; TRBD1 matches at 9 bases. This CDR3 has 15 residues. Germline V gives CDR1 SQVTM, CDR2 ANQGSEA. The V and J ends lost 7 bases and 9 bases, in that order; junction bases with no gene match: 16. The CDR3 sequence is CSAQPGQGWGGEQFF. CDR3 in DNA: TGCAGCGCCCAGCCGGGACAGGGCTGGGGCGGTGAGCAGTTCTTC.

V usage is TRBV12-3 or TRBV12-4 and J usage is TRBJ2-1; the D gene is possibly TRBD1 (5 bases). This CDR3 is built from 14 residues. Trimming left V 2 bases short and J 9 bases short, with 14 bases between. The CDR3 loop is CASSLRFLGPEQFF. The CDR3 region has the DNA TGTGCCAGCAGTTTACGCTTCTTGGGGCCTGAGCAGTTCTTC.

Many counts were recorded for this clonotype. The J gene is TRBJ2-1, the V gene TRBV6-5; 14 bases match TRBD2. The CDR3 is 15 amino acids. V lost 6 bases to trimming and J lost 9 bases; unmatched junction nucleotides: 7. The germline V gene has CDR1 MNHEY and CDR2 SVGAGI. In DNA form, the CDR3 reads TGTGCCAGCAGCAAGGGACTAGCGGGAGCTTTTGAGCAGTTCTTC. This encodes CASSKGLAGAFEQFF.

This chain uses TRBV7-9 with TRBJ1-2, with D unresolved. CDR3 size: 12 residues. Germline V gene lookup returns CDR1 SEHNR and CDR2 FQNEAQ (reference sequence). Trimming took 7 bases from V and 6 from J, leaving 12 bases between them. CDR3 residues: CASTLGGDGYTF. In DNA, the CDR3 is TGTGCCAGCACCCTAGGTGGAGATGGCTACACCTTC. Combining the CDR3 with reference TRBV7-9 and TRBJ1-2 gives the whole variable domain DTGVSQNPRHKITKRGQNVTFRCDPISEHNRLYWYRQTLGQGPEFLTYFQNEAQLEKSRLLSDRFSAERPKGSFSTLEIQRTEQGDSAMYLCASTLGGDGYTFGSGTRLTVV.

The sample holds many counts of this clonotype. This chain links TRBV28 with TRBJ1-1; D is uncertain. This CDR3 contains 11 residues. V was cut by 3 bases and J by 5 bases, with 4 bases left in between. Per the germline V gene, CDR1 is MDHEN and CDR2 is SYDVKM. Here the CDR3 reads CASSFETEAFF. DNA for the CDR3: TGTGCCAGCAGTTTTGAAACTGAAGCTTTCTTT.

The sample holds a few counts of this clonotype. V and J are TRBV7-2 and TRBJ2-5; D is unresolved. The CDR3 sequence is 13 residues long. Germline V gene sequence: CDR1 SGHTA, CDR2 FQGNSA. The V end lost 5 bases, the J end lost 2 bases, and 9 bases lay between the germline ends. CDR3 nucleotide sequence: TGTGCCAGCAGCGTAGAACCTCAAGAGACCCAGTACTTC. Residues: CASSVEPQETQYF.

This clonotype was seen repeatedly, ten times or more. The chain has TRBV10-3 and TRBJ2-7, with TRBD1 identical over 9 bases. The junction had 8 bases not matched to a gene; V was cut back by 4 bases and J by 1 base. The CDR3 spans 16 residues. Germline V gives CDR1 ENHRY, CDR2 SYGVKD. The CDR3 coding sequence is TGTGCCATCAGTGTTAGGGACAGGGACGGGTCCTACGAGCAGTACTTC. This encodes CAISVRDRDGSYEQYF.

This sequence joins TRBV11-2 and TRBJ2-5; possibly TRBD1 for D (6 bases). This CDR3 has 16 amino acids. V was shortened by 8 bases and J by 11 bases, with 30 bases between the two germline ends. Germline CDR1 reads SGHAT; CDR2 reads FQNNGV. The CDR3 bases are TGTGCCAGCCTTAAGTTGGGCCACACCAGGGACAATGAGCAGTACTTC. Amino acid sequence: CASLKLGHTRDNEQYF.

As regards this clonotype: A read error may explain this, as a much larger clone is one base away. The V gene is TRBV20-1, the J gene TRBJ1-2, with 10 bases identical to TRBD1. Germline-derived CDR1 and CDR2 are DFQATT and SNEGSKA (reference sequence). CDR3 length: 15 amino acids. CDR3 DNA sequence: TGCAGTGCTGAGGACAGGGGGTGGCGGGACTATGGCCACACCTTC. It is translated as CSAEDRGWRDYGHTF.

The chain couples TRBV5-1 to TRBJ2-2; D uncertain. V lost 1 base to trimming and J lost 1 base, with 11 bases between them. Per germline, CDR1 SGHRS and CDR2 YFSETQ. The CDR3 is made up of 16 amino acids. The CDR3 loop reads CASSLSTGRNTGELFF. The CDR3 bases are TGCGCCAGCAGCTTGTCTACGGGTAGGAACACCGGGGAGCTGTTTTTT.

This chain connects TRBV24-1 to TRBJ2-5; 10 bases align to TRBD1. Germline V gene lookup returns CDR1 KGHDR and CDR2 SFDVKD. The CDR3 runs 15 residues. V lost 3 bases to trimming and J lost 11 bases; unmatched junction nucleotides: 11. DNA of the CDR3: TGTGCCACCAGTGATGGGGACAGGGGACGAAGAGAGCAGTACTTC. Translated, it gives CATSDGDRGRREQYF.

Concerning this clonotype: The junction shows a germline mismatch at one end, possibly a read error. The chain uses TRBV30 and TRBJ2-5; D possibly uses TRBD1 or TRBD2 (5 bases each). Germline CDR1 reads GTSNPN; CDR2 reads SVGIG (reference sequence). This CDR3 is built from 12 residues. As DNA, the CDR3 is TGTGCCGGGAGAGACAGACGGGAGACCCAGTACTTC. Amino acid sequence: CAGRDRRETQYF.

V is TRBV6-5 and J is TRBJ2-5; D is perhaps TRBD1 or TRBD2 (5 bases each). Germline lookup yields CDR1 MNHEY and CDR2 SVGAGI. This CDR3 region has 14 residues. The V end lost 5 bases, the J end lost 2 bases, and 12 bases lay between the germline ends. The CDR3 region has the DNA TGTGCCAGCAGTACCCCGGGACCGCAAGAGACCCAGTACTTC. This translates into CASSTPGPQETQYF.

About this clonotype itself: A much larger clone lies a single base off, so this may be a read error. The CDR3 DNA reads as TGTGCCAGCAGTGATAATGGCGCCTCCTACGAGCAGTACTTC. This translates into CASSDNGASYEQYF. This chain uses TRBV27 with TRBJ2-7; D is unclear. With 5 bases removed from V and 0 bases from J, the gap between germline ends came to 11 bases. CDR3 length: 14 amino acids. Germline V gene data show CDR1 as MNHEY and CDR2 as SMNVEV (reference sequence).

Regarding this clonotype: Given a much more abundant clone one base away, this may be a read error. V and J are TRBV7-9 and TRBJ2-5; D possibly corresponds to TRBD1 (6 bases). Trimming took 5 bases from V and 11 from J, leaving 27 bases between them. The CDR3 runs to 16 residues. CDR1 is SEHNR, CDR2 FQNEAQ, per germline (reference sequence). This CDR3 reads CASSQVTAGEWNEQYF. In DNA, the CDR3 is TGTGCCAGCAGCCAAGTCACCGCAGGGGAATGGAATGAGCAGTACTTC.

This rearrangement joins TRBV7-2 to TRBJ2-3; a weak D match, TRBD2 (5 bases). Trimming pared 0 bases from V and 1 base from J, leaving 8 bases between. Germline lookup yields CDR1 SGHTA and CDR2 FQGNSA. The CDR3 totals 15 residues. CDR3 loop: CASSLAGIRTDTQYF. CDR3 nucleotide sequence: TGTGCCAGCAGCTTAGCCGGGATTCGCACAGATACGCAGTATTTT.

This clonotype was detected ten times or more. J is TRBJ1-1 and V is TRBV28; no clear D gene. CDR3 length: 12 amino acids. CDR1 and CDR2 (germline): MDHEN, SYDVKM. The ends were cut back, 4 bases at V and 8 bases at J, with 11 bases in the middle. CDR3 in amino acids: CASSSFTEEAFF. The CDR3 region has the DNA TGTGCCAGCAGTTCGTTTACGGAGGAAGCTTTCTTT.

Written as DNA, the CDR3 is TGTGCCACCACAGGGGACAGCTATGGCTACACCTTC. Translating it yields CATTGDSYGYTF. V and J are TRBV7-9 and TRBJ1-2; 7 nucleotides match TRBD1. V lost 10 bases and J lost 4; bases outside the gene matches: 6. Germline CDR1 reads SEHNR; CDR2 reads FQNEAQ (reference sequence). The length of the CDR3 is 12 residues.

About this clonotype itself: This may come from a read error, since a much larger clone is one base off. V is TRBV9 and J is TRBJ2-7, with 10 bases aligning to TRBD2. V was pared by 0 bases and J by 7 bases, with 7 bases of the junction left unmatched. Germline lookup yields CDR1 SGDLS and CDR2 YYNGEE. CDR3 length equals 15 residues. CDR3 region: CASSVASGSGKEQYF. DNA for the CDR3: TGTGCCAGCAGCGTAGCTAGCGGGAGTGGCAAGGAGCAGTACTTC.

J is TRBJ1-2 and V is TRBV6-2 or TRBV6-3; 12 bases are a match to TRBD1. In germline, CDR1 is MNHEY, CDR2 SVGEGT. With V trimmed by 5 bases and J by 7 bases, 8 bases remained unmatched. This CDR3 comprises 15 residues. CDR3 residues: CASSRSGTGGAGYTF. The CDR3 DNA reads as TGTGCCAGCAGTCGCTCCGGGACAGGGGGCGCTGGCTACACCTTC.

This clonotype was detected only a few times. The rearrangement joins TRBV10-3 to TRBJ2-1; 12 nucleotides agree with TRBD2. This CDR3 has 15 residues. The germline gives CDR1 ENHRY, CDR2 SYGVKD. J was trimmed by 4 bases and V by 5 bases; bases with no gene match: 3. The CDR3 coding sequence is TGTGCCATCAGTCTGACTAGCGGGAGTTACAATGAGCAGTTCTTC. This codes for CAISLTSGSYNEQFF.